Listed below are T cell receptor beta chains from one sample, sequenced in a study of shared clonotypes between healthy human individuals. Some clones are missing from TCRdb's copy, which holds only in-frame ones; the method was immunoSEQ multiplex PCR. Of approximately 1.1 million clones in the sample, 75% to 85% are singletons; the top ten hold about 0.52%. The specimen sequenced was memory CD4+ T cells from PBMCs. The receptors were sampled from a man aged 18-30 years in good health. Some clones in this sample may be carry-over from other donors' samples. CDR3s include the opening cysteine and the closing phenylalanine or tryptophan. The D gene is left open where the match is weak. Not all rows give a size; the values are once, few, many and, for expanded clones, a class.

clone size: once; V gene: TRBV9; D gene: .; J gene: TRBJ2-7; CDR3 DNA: TGTGCCAGCAGCCCGACGCCTAGCGAAAACTACGAGCAGTACTTC; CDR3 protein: CASSPTPSENYEQYF
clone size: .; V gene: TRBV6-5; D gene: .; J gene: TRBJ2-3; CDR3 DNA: TGTGCCAGCAGTTACGGGTCGGGGGAGACAGATACGCAGTATTTT; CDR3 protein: CASSYGSGETDTQYF
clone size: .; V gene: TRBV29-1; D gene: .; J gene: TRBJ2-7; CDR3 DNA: TGCAGCGCCAGCACGGGAACCTACGAGCAGTACTTC; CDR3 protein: CSASTGTYEQYF
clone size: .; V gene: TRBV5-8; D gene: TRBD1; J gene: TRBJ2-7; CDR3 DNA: TGTGCCAGCAGCTTAGGGACAGGTTGTTACGGGCAGTACTTC; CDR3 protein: CASSLGTGCYGQYF
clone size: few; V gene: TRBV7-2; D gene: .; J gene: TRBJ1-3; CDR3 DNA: TGTGCCAGCAGCTTAGGCGGGGGTGGATCACGGAACACCATATATTTT; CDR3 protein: CASSLGGGGSRNTIYF
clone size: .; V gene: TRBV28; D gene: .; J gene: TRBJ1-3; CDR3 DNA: TGTGCCAGCAGCTATTACAGGGCTTCCTCTGGAAACACCATATATTTT; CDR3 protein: CASSYYRASSGNTIYF
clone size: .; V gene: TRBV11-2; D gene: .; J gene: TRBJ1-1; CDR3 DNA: TGTGCCAGCAGCGAGACCCGGGTCCTGAACACTGAAGCTTTCTTT; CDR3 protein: CASSETRVLNTEAFF
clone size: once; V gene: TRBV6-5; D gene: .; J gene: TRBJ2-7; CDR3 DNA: TGTGCCAGCAGTTACTCTCAGGGGGGGTACGAGCAGTACTTC; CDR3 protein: CASSYSQGGYEQYF
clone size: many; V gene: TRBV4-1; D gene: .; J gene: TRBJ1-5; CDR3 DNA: TGCGCCAGCAGCCAAAATTCCGCCGGGGACCAGCCCCAGCATTTT; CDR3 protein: CASSQNSAGDQPQHF
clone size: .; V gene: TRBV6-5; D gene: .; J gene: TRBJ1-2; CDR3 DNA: TGTGCCAGCAGTTACTCACCGGGGGTGGTTGGCTACACCTTC; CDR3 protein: CASSYSPGVVGYTF
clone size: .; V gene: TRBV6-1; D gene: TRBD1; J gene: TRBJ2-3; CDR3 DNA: TGTGCCAGCAGCTCGACAGGGCGGACAGATACGCAGTATTTT; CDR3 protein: CASSSTGRTDTQYF
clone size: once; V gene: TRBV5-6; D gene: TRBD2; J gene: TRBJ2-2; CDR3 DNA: TGTGCCAGCAGCTCACTAGCGGGAGACACCGGGGAGCTGTTTTTT; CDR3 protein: CASSSLAGDTGELFF
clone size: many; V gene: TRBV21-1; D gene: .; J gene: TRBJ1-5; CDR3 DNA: TGTGCCAGCAGCAGTAGGGACAGGGACAATCAGCCCCAGCATTTT; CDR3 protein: CASSSRDRDNQPQHF
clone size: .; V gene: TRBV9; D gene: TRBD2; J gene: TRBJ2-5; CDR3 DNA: TGTGCCAGCAGCGTAGGCGGGAGGAGGTTCCAAGAGACCCAGTACTTC; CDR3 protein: CASSVGGRRFQETQYF
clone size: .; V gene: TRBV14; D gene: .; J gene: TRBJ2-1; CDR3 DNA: TGTGCCAGCAGCCACACGGGTGGGGGATACAATGAGCAGTTCTTC; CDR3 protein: CASSHTGGGYNEQFF
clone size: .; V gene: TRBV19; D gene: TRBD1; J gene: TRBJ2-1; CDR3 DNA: TGTGCCAGTAGTATAGAGACAGGGGGCGGAATCGACAATGAGCAGTTCTTC; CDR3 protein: CASSIETGGGIDNEQFF
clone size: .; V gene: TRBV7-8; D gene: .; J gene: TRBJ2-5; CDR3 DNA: TGTGCCAGCAGCTTAGCGCGGGCTAGCCGGGAGACCCAGTACTTC; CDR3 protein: CASSLARASRETQYF
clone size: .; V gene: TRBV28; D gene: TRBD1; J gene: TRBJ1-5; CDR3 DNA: TGTGCCAGCAGACTAAGGACAGGGCCTAATCAGCCCCAGCATTTT; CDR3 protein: CASRLRTGPNQPQHF
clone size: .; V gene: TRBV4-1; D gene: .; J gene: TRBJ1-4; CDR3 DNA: TGCGCCAGCAGCCTGGGGGGCAATAATGAAAAACTGTTTTTT; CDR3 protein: CASSLGGNNEKLFF
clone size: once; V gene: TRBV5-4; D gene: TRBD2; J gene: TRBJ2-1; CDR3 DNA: TGTGCCAGCACCCTCGACCGGGCTGGCGGGAGGCCCCATGAGCAGTTCTTC; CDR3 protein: CASTLDRAGGRPHEQFF
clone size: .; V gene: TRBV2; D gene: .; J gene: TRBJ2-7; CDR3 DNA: TGTGCCAGCAGTGGTGGAGCTATACTGGGCGACTTATTC; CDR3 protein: CASSGGAILGDLF
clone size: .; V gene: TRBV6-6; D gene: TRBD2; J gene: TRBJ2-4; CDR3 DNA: TGTGCCAGCAGTCCCGGGGGGGACAAACAGTACTTC; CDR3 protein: CASSPGGDKQYF
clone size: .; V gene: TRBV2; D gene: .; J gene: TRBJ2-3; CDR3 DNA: TGTGCCAGCAGGGATAGCAGGGGGGCGTCAGATACGCAGTATTTT; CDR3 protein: CASRDSRGASDTQYF
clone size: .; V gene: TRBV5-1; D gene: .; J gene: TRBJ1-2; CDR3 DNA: TGCGCCAGCAGCCCTGATCTGGGCCGAAACTATGGCTACACCTTC; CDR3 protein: CASSPDLGRNYGYTF
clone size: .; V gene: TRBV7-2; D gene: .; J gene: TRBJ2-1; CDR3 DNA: TGTGCCAGCAGCTCTCAAGTCGGGGTAACAGGTGAGCAGTTCTTC; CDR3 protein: CASSSQVGVTGEQFF
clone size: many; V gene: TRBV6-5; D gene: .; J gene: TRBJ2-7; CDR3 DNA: TGTGCCAGCAGTTACTCAGACTTGCCCGGACCCTACGAGCAGTACTTC; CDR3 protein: CASSYSDLPGPYEQYF
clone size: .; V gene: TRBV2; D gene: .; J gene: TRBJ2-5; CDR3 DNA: TGTGCCAGCAGTACAGAAGAGACCCAGTACTTC; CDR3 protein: CASSTEETQYF
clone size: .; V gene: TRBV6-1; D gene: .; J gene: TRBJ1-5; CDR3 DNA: TGTGCCAGCAGTGGGGGTGCCAATCAGCCCCAGCATTTT; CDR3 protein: CASSGGANQPQHF
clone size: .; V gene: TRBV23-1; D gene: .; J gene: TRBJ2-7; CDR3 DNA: TGCGCCAGCAGTCAAAGGATTCTTTACGAGCAGTACTTC; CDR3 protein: CASSQRILYEQYF
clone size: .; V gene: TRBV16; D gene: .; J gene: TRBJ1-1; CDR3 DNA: TGTGCCAGCAGCCAATCGCTGACCCTGAACACTGAAGCTTTCTTT; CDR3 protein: CASSQSLTLNTEAFF
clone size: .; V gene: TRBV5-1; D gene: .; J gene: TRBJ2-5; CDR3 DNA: TGCGCCAGCAGCTTGGTTCCCGGGTACCAAGAGACCCAGTACTTC; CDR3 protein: CASSLVPGYQETQYF
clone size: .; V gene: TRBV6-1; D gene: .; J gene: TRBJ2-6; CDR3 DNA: TGTGCCAGCAGTGGGGGGCGCTCTGGGGCCAACGTCCTGACTTTC; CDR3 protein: CASSGGRSGANVLTF
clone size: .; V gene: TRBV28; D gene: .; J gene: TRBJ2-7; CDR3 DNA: TGTGCCAGCAGTTCCCGGTCTCGGGTCGAGCAGTACTTC; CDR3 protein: CASSSRSRVEQYF
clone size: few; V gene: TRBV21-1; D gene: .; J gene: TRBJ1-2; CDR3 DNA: TGTGCCAGCAGCGACGGGGGGACATCGAATGGCTACACCTTC; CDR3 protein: CASSDGGTSNGYTF
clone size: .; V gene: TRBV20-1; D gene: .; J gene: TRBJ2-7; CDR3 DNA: TGCAGTGCTAGGGCCCCCTACGAGCAGTACTTC; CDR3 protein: CSARAPYEQYF
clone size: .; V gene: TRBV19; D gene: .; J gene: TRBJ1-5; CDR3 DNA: TGTGCCAGTAGTACTACAGGGAACAATCAGCCCCAGCATTTT; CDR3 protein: CASSTTGNNQPQHF
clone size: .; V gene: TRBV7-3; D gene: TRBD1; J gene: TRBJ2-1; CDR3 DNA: TGTGCCAGCAGCTTAAGCACAGGGGAACTCGATGAGCAGTTCTTC; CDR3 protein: CASSLSTGELDEQFF
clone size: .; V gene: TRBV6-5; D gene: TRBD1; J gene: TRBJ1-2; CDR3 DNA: TGTGCCAGCAGTTACAGGGACAGCTCGGGCGGCTACACCTTC; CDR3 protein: CASSYRDSSGGYTF
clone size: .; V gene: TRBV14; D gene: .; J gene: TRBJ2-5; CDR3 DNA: TGTGCCAGCAGCCAAAACCCCAGACTAGTAGTGGAGACCCAGTACTTC; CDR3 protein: CASSQNPRLVVETQYF
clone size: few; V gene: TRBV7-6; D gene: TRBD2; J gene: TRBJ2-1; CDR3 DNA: TGTGCCAGCAGCCCCTGGGGACTAGCCCCCAATGAGCAGTTCTTC; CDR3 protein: CASSPWGLAPNEQFF
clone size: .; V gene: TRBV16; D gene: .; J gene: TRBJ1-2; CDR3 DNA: TGTGCCAGCGCCCCGGGGGGGGATAACTATGGCTACACCTTC; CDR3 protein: CASAPGGDNYGYTF
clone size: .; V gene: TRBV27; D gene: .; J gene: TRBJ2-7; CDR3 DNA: TGTGCCAGCAGTACCCGCCCCGGGACACTCTCCTACGAGCAGTACTTC; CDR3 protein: CASSTRPGTLSYEQYF
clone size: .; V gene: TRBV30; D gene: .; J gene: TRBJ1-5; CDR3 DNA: TGTGCCTGGAGCCCCCCCGGGTGGGGGCGGAATCAGCCCCAGCATTTT; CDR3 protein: CAWSPPGWGRNQPQHF
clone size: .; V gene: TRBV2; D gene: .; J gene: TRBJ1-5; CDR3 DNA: TGTGCCAGCAGTGAAGTCCCGGGGGATCGAAATCAGCCCCAGCATTTT; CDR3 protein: CASSEVPGDRNQPQHF
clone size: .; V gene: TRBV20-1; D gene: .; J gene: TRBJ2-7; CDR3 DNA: TGCAGTGCTGGGGAGTTCTACGAGCAGTACTTC; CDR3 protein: CSAGEFYEQYF
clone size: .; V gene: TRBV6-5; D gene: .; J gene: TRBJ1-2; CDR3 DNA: TGTGCCAGCAGCGCCCGGACAGCCGGCTATGGCTACACCTTC; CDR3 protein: CASSARTAGYGYTF
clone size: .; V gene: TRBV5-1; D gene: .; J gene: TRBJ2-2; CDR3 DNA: TGCGCCAGCAGCTTGGCCGGTAGGGGGGCCGGGGAGCTGTTTTTT; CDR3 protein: CASSLAGRGAGELFF
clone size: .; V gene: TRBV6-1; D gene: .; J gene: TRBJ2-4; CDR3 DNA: TGTGCCAGCAGTGACCAAGACATTCAGTACTTC; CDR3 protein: CASSDQDIQYF
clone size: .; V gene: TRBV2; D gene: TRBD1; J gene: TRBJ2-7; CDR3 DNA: TGTGCCAGCAGTCGACAGGGGCCCATAGGGGGAGAGCAGTACTTC; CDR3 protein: CASSRQGPIGGEQYF
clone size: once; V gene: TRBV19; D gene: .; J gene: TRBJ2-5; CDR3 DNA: TGTGCCAGTAGTATAGAGGTGGCCCGAGGGGCCCAGTACTTC; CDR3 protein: CASSIEVARGAQYF
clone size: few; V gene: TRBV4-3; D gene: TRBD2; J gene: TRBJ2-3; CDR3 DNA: TGCGCCAGCAGCCCAGGGACTAGCGGCACAGATACGCAGTATTTT; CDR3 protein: CASSPGTSGTDTQYF
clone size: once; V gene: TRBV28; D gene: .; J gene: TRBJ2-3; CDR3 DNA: TGTGCCAGCAGATGGACTAGCACAGATACGCAGTATTTT; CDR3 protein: CASRWTSTDTQYF
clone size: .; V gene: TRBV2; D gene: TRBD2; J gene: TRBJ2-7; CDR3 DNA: TGTGCCAGCAGCGTGACTAGCGGGAGAATCGAGCAGTACTTC; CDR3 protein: CASSVTSGRIEQYF
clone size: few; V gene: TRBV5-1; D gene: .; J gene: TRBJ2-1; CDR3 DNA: TGCGCCAGCAGCTTGGAGGATGAGCAGTTCTTC; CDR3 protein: CASSLEDEQFF
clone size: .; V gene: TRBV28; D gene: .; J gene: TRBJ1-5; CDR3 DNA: TGTGCCAGCACTTCTGGGGTCAGGGGCAATCAGCCCCAGCATTTT; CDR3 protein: CASTSGVRGNQPQHF